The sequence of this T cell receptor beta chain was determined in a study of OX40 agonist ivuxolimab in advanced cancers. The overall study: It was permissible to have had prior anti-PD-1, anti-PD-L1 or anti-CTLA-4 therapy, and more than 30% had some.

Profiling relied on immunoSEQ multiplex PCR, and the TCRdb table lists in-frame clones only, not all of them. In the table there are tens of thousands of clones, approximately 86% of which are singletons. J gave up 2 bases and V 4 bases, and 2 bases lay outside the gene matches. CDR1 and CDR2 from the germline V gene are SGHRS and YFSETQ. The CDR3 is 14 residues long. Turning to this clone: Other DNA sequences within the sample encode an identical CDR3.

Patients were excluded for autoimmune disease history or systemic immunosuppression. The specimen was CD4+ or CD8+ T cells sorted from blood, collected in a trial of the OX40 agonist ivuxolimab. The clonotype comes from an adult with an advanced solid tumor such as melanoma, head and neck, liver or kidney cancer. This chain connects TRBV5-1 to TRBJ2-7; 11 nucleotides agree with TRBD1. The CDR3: CASSPGQGAYEQYF. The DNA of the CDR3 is TGCGCCAGCAGCCCGGGACAGGGGGCCTACGAGCAGTACTTC.